The entry that follows covers one T cell receptor beta chain sequence. The specificity of this receptor is unknown. It has no much larger one-base neighbor in the sample; base qualities were not kept. The first patient joined ICON in 2016, and enrollment wrapped up when the last patient was enrolled in the second half of 2018. A subcohort of roughly 71 patients provided fresh tumor and matched uninvolved tissue for in-depth immune analyses, with TCR sequencing among those analyses. DNA for TCR sequencing was isolated from bulk tissue, and no cell sorting was done. This record belongs to a study of tumor-infiltrating lymphocytes in localized non-small cell lung cancer (dated by TCRdb to the early 2020s). Background for the entire study: The cohort covered several histologies, both smokers and never-smokers, and patients whose samples were collected after neoadjuvant chemotherapy. Flow cytometry, multiplex immunofluorescence, RNA-seq, exome sequencing and proteomics were applied to the same patients as TCR sequencing, which was one of several integrated assays. In total, the ICON cohort consisted of over a hundred surgical patients with localized non-small cell lung cancer who had their tumors resected. Resected tumor tissue and uninvolved lung tissue described as non-adjacent to the tumor were contributed by each patient, with both tissues obtained from the same patient. The paired tumor versus uninvolved lung comparison of immunoSEQ T-cell fraction included a few dozen patients. The paper's findings and limits, for the study overall: Higher T cell infiltration in tumors than in uninvolved lung tissue was supported by TCRbeta sequencing, consistent with immunofluorescence CD3 counts. Because assay coverage varied across patients depending on available tissue quantity, TCR sequencing was performed for only a subset of the cohort. Because different assays used different pieces of the same tissue, technical variation could not be distinguished from intratumor heterogeneity. The TCR-derived T-cell fraction showed no difference between the flow cytometry-defined immunotypes IM1 (good prognosis) and IM2 (poor prognosis).

Via the germline V gene, CDR1 is SGDLS and CDR2 YYNGEE. Between the V and J ends, shortened by 4 bases and 5 bases respectively, the junction contains 13 bases. Taken from cysteine to phenylalanine, the CDR3 has 15 residues. Only the CDR3 DNA stays, 45 bases, in frame from base 1. The T-cell fraction in tumor and uninvolved lung tissue was obtained from TCR sequencing using the immunoSEQ assay. The paper's processing steps were these. For survival analysis, patients were split into high (upper tertile) and low (lower two tertiles) T-cell fraction groups and compared by log-rank test. A signed-rank test was used to check for differences in T-cell fraction between paired tumor and uninvolved lung. Imported from immuneACCESS, the table was reduced by TCRdb to in-frame sequences with V and J called. These copies leave out some clones; in studies compared against another copy, an unresolved V gene accounts for under half, and the cause of the remainder is not known. The V and J calls and clone size were taken over from that table, and D and trimming were inferred from the DNA. Within this sample are approximately 15,000 clones, with 80% of them counted one time only. Of the sample, about a tenth falls within the top ten clones.

Sequencing was done on a sample of uninvolved lung tissue not adjacent to the tumor. The chain links TRBV9 with TRBJ1-6, with the D gene call left open. The clonotype was recovered from a human donor with non-small cell lung cancer. Here is the DNA: TGTGCCAGCAGCCGATCGTATAAGGATAATTCACCCCTCCACTTT. Translated, it reads CASSRSYKDNSPLHF.